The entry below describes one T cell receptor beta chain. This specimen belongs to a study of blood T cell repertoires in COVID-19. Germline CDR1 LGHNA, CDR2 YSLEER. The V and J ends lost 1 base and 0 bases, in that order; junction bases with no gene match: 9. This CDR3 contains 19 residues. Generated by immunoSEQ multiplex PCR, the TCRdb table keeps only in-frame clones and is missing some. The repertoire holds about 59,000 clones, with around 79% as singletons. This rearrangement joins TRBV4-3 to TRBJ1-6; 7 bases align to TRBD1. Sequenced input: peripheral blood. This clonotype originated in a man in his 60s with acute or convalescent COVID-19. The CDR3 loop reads CASSQGGNRGTSYNSPLHF. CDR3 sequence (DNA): TGCGCCAGCAGCCAAGGGGGGAACAGGGGTACCTCCTATAATTCACCCCTCCACTTT.